These 27 T cell receptor beta chains originate from one sample sequenced in a study of early T cells in non-severe SARS-CoV-2 infection. TCRdb redid the calling of the 5' RACE reads with MiXCR, one entry per CDR3 protein. The sample lists tens of thousands of distinct CDR3 sequences; 10% to 15% were seen once. Sequences were obtained from whole blood. All receptors derive from an adult who was a healthcare worker with PCR-confirmed SARS-CoV-2 infection or an uninfected control (not recorded which).

This clonotype was seen repeatedly, ten times or more. The chain links TRBV7-2 to TRBJ1-2, with TRBD1 as a possible D gene (6 bases). Germline loops: CDR1 SGHTA, CDR2 FQGNSA. The CDR3 covers 13 residues. Trimming removed 3 bases at V and 7 bases at J, with 12 bases between. CDR3: CASSFRDTSGYTF. CDR3 in DNA: TGTGCCAGCAGCTTCCGGGACACCTCTGGCTACACCTTC.

This clonotype was detected ten times or more. The CDR3 region has the DNA TGTGCCTCCTCGAGGGGATACGGAACCTACGAGCAGTACTTC. Protein sequence: CASSRGYGTYEQYF. The gene calls are TRBV7-2 and TRBJ2-7; D possibly uses TRBD1 or TRBD2 (5 bases each). CDR3 length: 14 amino acids. Trimming took 11 bases from V and 2 from J, leaving 19 bases between them. The germline V gene encodes CDR1 SGHTA and CDR2 FQGNSA.

This clonotype has ten or more counts. V and J are TRBV20-1 and TRBJ2-3; D remains unclear. Germline values: CDR1 DFQATT, CDR2 SNEGSKA (reference sequence). The CDR3 runs 16 residues. Trimming cost V 6 bases and J 6 bases, with 25 bases left between them. The CDR3 spells CSAKRPFGPSGDTQYF. CDR3 nucleotide sequence: TGCAGTGCCAAGCGCCCCTTTGGTCCAAGTGGCGATACGCAGTATTTT.

This clonotype was seen many times. This chain joins TRBV6-6 and TRBJ1-6; 12 nucleotides align to TRBD1. Looked up from germline, CDR1 is MNHNY and CDR2 is SVGAGI (reference sequence). This CDR3 is 14 amino acids long. The trim removed 6 bases at V and 10 bases at J, leaving 4 bases unmatched. CDR3 region: CASRGTGGESPLHF. CDR3 bases: TGTGCCAGCAGAGGGACAGGGGGCGAATCACCCCTCCACTTT.

This clonotype was seen ten or more times. This chain uses TRBV10-3 with TRBJ2-7; D gene ambiguous. Germline assignment: CDR1 ENHRY and CDR2 SYGVKD. The CDR3 has 12 residues. V lost 4 bases, J lost 0 bases, and 4 bases lay in between. This CDR3 reads CAISAGSYEQYF. Here the CDR3 DNA reads TGTGCCATCAGTGCGGGCTCCTACGAGCAGTACTTC.

This clonotype has a count of ten or more. The rearrangement uses TRBV19 and TRBJ1-1; D not resolved. Germline CDR1 is LNHDA and CDR2 is SQIVND (reference sequence). V lost 2 bases and J 0 bases, leaving 4 bases between the germline ends. This CDR3 has 13 residues. The CDR3 region is CASSILMNTEAFF. CDR3 coding DNA: TGTGCCAGTAGTATACTGATGAACACTGAAGCTTTCTTT.

The chain has TRBV5-1 and TRBJ1-5; D unresolved. The CDR3 consists of 15 residues. With 0 bases removed from V and 2 bases from J, the gap between germline ends came to 9 bases. Germline loops: CDR1 SGHRS, CDR2 YFSETQ. In DNA, the CDR3 is TGCGCCAGCAGCTTGGACCCCCTCGGCAATCAGCCCCAGCATTTT. Its translation: CASSLDPLGNQPQHF.

This clonotype was seen at least ten times. The CDR3 here is CASSETARNQPQHF. As DNA, the CDR3 is TGCGCCAGCAGTGAGACAGCTCGCAATCAGCCCCAGCATTTT. The chain employs TRBV4-1 and TRBJ1-5; D may be TRBD1 (5 bases). The V and J ends lost 6 bases and 2 bases respectively, with 11 bases between them. Germline V gene sequence: CDR1 MGHRA, CDR2 YSYEKL. The CDR3 is 14 residues long.

The V call is TRBV2, the J call TRBJ2-1, with D possibly being TRBD1 (5 bases). This CDR3 region has 12 residues. V lost 9 bases, J lost 4 bases, and 10 bases lay in between. In germline, CDR1 is SNHLY, CDR2 FYNNEI. DNA of the CDR3: TGTGCCAGGGGCAGGGATTACAATGAGCAGTTCTTC. Residues: CARGRDYNEQFF.

The sample holds a few counts of this clonotype. The chain couples TRBV20-1 to TRBJ1-5, with D possibly being TRBD1 (6 bases). CDR3 size: 15 residues. Germline values: CDR1 DFQATT, CDR2 SNEGSKA (reference sequence). V lost 3 bases to trimming and J lost 4 bases, with 16 bases between them. The CDR3 sequence: CSASAPRGRNQPQHF. CDR3 in DNA: TGCAGTGCTAGCGCCCCCAGGGGCAGGAATCAGCCCCAGCATTTT.

Turning to this clonotype: A read error may explain this, as a much larger clone is one base away. The V call is TRBV4-1, the J call TRBJ2-2, with D possibly being TRBD1 or TRBD2 (5 bases each). This CDR3 contains 14 residues. Germline lookup yields CDR1 MGHRA and CDR2 YSYEKL. Trimming pared 3 bases from V and 7 bases from J, leaving 12 bases between. CDR3 sequence: CASSQGPWIGELFF. CDR3 DNA sequence: TGCGCCAGCAGCCAGGGACCTTGGATCGGGGAGCTGTTTTTT.

This clonotype was seen many times. The V call is TRBV7-9, the J call TRBJ2-1, with 10 bases identical to TRBD2. This CDR3 comprises 16 residues. The germline gives CDR1 SEHNR, CDR2 FQNEAQ (reference sequence). The V segment lost 8 bases and the J segment 1 base; nucleotides outside the gene matches: 8. The CDR3 here is CASGAGGPTSYNEQFF. The CDR3, as DNA: TGTGCCAGCGGAGCGGGGGGGCCTACATCCTACAATGAGCAGTTCTTC.

The V gene is TRBV18, the J gene TRBJ2-1; TRBD2 matches 8 bases. Germline V gene sequence: CDR1 KGHSH, CDR2 LQKENI. V was pared by 2 bases and J by 1 base, with 1 base of the junction left unmatched. This CDR3 is built from 15 residues. The CDR3 sequence: CASSPKRGSYNEQFF. The CDR3, as DNA: TGTGCCAGCTCACCAAAGCGGGGGTCCTACAATGAGCAGTTCTTC.

The chain combines TRBV10-2 with TRBJ2-3; 7 bases are shared with TRBD1. V lost 4 bases to trimming and J lost 3 bases; unmatched junction nucleotides: 1. The germline gives CDR1 WSHSY, CDR2 SAAADI. This CDR3 region has 13 residues. The CDR3 spells CASSGGQTDTQYF. CDR3 DNA: TGCGCCAGCAGTGGGGGACAGACAGATACGCAGTATTTT.

This clonotype was picked up many times. This chain joins TRBV5-1 and TRBJ2-2, with D tentatively TRBD2 (5 bases). CDR3 length: 11 residues. Germline V gives CDR1 SGHRS, CDR2 YFSETQ. Trimming stripped 5 bases from V and 6 bases from J, with 5 bases between. Here the CDR3 DNA reads TGCGCCAGCAGGGAGGCCGGGGAGCTGTTTTTT. Its protein product is CASREAGELFF.

This clonotype came up many times. The CDR3 sequence: CASSPRGDTQYF. For the CDR3, the DNA is TGTGCCAGCTCACCACGAGGAGATACGCAGTATTTT. The chain has TRBV18 and TRBJ2-3, with unresolved D. Germline CDR1 and CDR2: KGHSH and LQKENI. The V gene lost 1 base and the J gene lost 5 bases, with 4 bases spanning the gap. The CDR3 loop spans 12 amino acids.

V and J are TRBV28 and TRBJ2-7; the D gene is possibly TRBD1 (6 bases). Germline CDR1 reads MDHEN; CDR2 reads SYDVKM. Deletions cut 2 bases from V and 5 bases from J, with 10 bases between. The CDR3 extends over 13 amino acids. CDR3 bases: TGTGCCAGCAGTTTACAGGGGAGAGACGAGCAGTACTTC. This gives the protein CASSLQGRDEQYF.

This clonotype was counted at least ten times. V gene TRBV29-1 combines with J gene TRBJ1-1, with TRBD1 matching over 9 bases. CDR1 SQVTM and CDR2 ANQGSEA come from the germline V gene. The CDR3 consists of 12 residues. The ends lost 5 bases at V and 7 bases at J; junction bases unmatched: 5. The CDR3 DNA reads TGCAGCGTTCGGACAGGGGTTGGTGAAGCTTTCTTT. Amino acids: CSVRTGVGEAFF.

This clonotype appeared many times. This chain joins TRBV4-1 and TRBJ1-1; D remains unclear. This CDR3 is built from 13 residues. In germline, CDR1 is MGHRA, CDR2 YSYEKL. The V end was cut by 5 bases, the J end by 0 bases, with 7 bases between. The CDR3 loop is CASSVQVNTEAFF. In nucleotides, the CDR3 is TGCGCCAGCAGCGTTCAAGTGAACACTGAAGCTTTCTTT.

This clonotype was detected only a few times. The J gene is TRBJ2-7, the V gene TRBV7-9, with unresolved D. The CDR3 is 10 amino acids. Trimming stripped 1 base from V and 12 bases from J, with 7 bases between. Germline lookup yields CDR1 SEHNR and CDR2 FQNEAQ (reference sequence). CDR3 sequence (DNA): TGTGCCAGCAGCTTAGACATTCTGTACTTC. Protein: CASSLDILYF. The full variable domain, completed using reference TRBV7-9 and TRBJ2-7, is DTGVSQNPRHKITKRGQNVTFRCDPISEHNRLYWYRQTLGQGPEFLTYFQNEAQLEKSRLLSDRFSAERPKGSFSTLEIQRTEQGDSAMYLCASSLDILYFGPGTRLTVT.

The J gene is TRBJ2-1, the V gene TRBV2, with D unclear. Deletions cut 4 bases from V and 0 bases from J, with 10 bases between. The CDR3 spans 15 residues. CDR1 SNHLY and CDR2 FYNNEI come from the germline V gene. DNA for the CDR3: TGTGCCAGCAGTGCGGAAAGCAGCTCCTACAATGAGCAGTTCTTC. The encoded protein is CASSAESSSYNEQFF.

Details on this clonotype: This could be a read error, since a much larger clone is one nucleotide away. The J gene is TRBJ2-7, the V gene TRBV20-1; D ambiguous. CDR1 is DFQATT and CDR2 is SNEGSKA in the germline V gene (reference sequence). The ends were cut back, 8 bases at V and 2 bases at J, with 19 bases in the middle. The CDR3 has 14 residues. The CDR3 reads CSPLDRSKAYEQYF. CDR3 nucleotide sequence: TGCAGTCCCCTGGACCGAAGTAAGGCCTACGAGCAGTACTTC.

This clonotype was counted many times. The chain joins TRBV4-3 to TRBJ2-1, with D maybe TRBD2 (6 bases). The CDR3 runs to 15 residues. The V gene lost 4 bases and the J gene lost 1 base, with 11 bases spanning the gap. Germline V CDR1 and CDR2: LGHNA, YSLEER. The CDR3 nucleotides are TGCGCCAGCAGCCTCGCGGCGGGATCCTACAATGAGCAGTTCTTC. This codes for CASSLAAGSYNEQFF.

This clonotype was seen ten or more times. The rearrangement links TRBV7-2 to TRBJ1-1; no definite D call. V shed 5 bases and J shed 1 base, with 8 bases lying between them. There are 13 residues in the CDR3. Germline loops: CDR1 SGHTA, CDR2 FQGNSA. The CDR3 reads CASSAIRNTEAFF. The CDR3 DNA is TGTGCCAGCAGCGCGATCAGGAACACTGAAGCTTTCTTT.

Within the sample, this clonotype is large. This sequence joins TRBV7-3 and TRBJ2-1; tentatively, D is TRBD1 (6 bases). V lost 4 bases to trimming and J lost 5 bases, with 21 bases between them. CDR3 size: 17 residues. In germline, CDR1 is SGHTA, CDR2 FQGTGA. Here the CDR3 reads CASSSTGRGFSDNEQFF. CDR3 DNA: TGTGCCAGCAGCTCAACTGGAAGGGGGTTTTCGGACAATGAGCAGTTCTTC.

This clonotype has at least ten counts. The CDR3 is CASSVGTGINGYTF. CDR3 sequence (DNA): TGTGCCAGCAGCGTCGGGACAGGGATCAATGGCTACACCTTC. The rearrangement links TRBV7-9 to TRBJ1-2; TRBD1 aligns across 9 bases. The germline V gene encodes CDR1 SEHNR and CDR2 FQNEAQ (reference sequence). V dropped 5 bases and J dropped 6; count of bases not matched to a gene: 7. This CDR3 is 14 amino acids long. Combining the CDR3 with reference TRBV7-9 and TRBJ1-2 gives the whole variable domain DTGVSQNPRHKITKRGQNVTFRCDPISEHNRLYWYRQTLGQGPEFLTYFQNEAQLEKSRLLSDRFSAERPKGSFSTLEIQRTEQGDSAMYLCASSVGTGINGYTFGSGTRLTVV.

This clonotype was observed a handful of times. This chain joins TRBV10-3 and TRBJ2-7; D is undetermined. Germline values: CDR1 ENHRY, CDR2 SYGVKD. This CDR3 has 12 amino acids. The ends were cut back, 2 bases at V and 9 bases at J, with 11 bases in the middle. The CDR3 is CAISEMLGVQYF. As DNA, the CDR3 is TGTGCCATCAGTGAGATGCTAGGTGTGCAGTACTTC.